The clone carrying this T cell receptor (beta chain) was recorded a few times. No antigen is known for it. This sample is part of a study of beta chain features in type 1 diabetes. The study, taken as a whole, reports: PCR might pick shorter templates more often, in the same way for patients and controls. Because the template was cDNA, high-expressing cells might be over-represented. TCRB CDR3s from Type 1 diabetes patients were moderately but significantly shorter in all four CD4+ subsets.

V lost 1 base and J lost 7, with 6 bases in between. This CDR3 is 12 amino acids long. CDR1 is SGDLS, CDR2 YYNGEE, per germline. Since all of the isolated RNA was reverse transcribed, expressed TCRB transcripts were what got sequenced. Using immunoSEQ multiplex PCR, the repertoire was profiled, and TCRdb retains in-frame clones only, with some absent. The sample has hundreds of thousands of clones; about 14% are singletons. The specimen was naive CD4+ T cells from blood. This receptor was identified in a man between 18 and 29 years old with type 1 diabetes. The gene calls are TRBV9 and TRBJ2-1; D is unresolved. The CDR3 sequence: CASSVSWNEQFF. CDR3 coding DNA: TGTGCCAGCAGCGTATCGTGGAATGAGCAGTTCTTC. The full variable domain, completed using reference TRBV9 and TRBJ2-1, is DSGVTQTPKHLITATGQRVTLRCSPRSGDLSVYWYQQSLDQGLQFLIQYYNGEERAKGNILERFSAQQFPDLHSELNLSSLELGDSALYFCASSVSWNEQFFGPGTRLTVL.